This T cell receptor (beta chain) was sequenced for a study of T cell changes during pregnancy in multiple sclerosis. Method: immunoSEQ multiplex PCR; TCRdb's copy keeps in-frame clones and lacks some. The sample yields some 77,000 clones, around 94% seen once. CDR1 is SGHVS and CDR2 is FNYEAQ in the germline V gene. CDR3 length: 14 amino acids. With V trimmed by 5 bases and J by 9 bases, 13 bases remained unmatched. The TCR sequence derives from a female donor in good health, enrolled as a control in a pregnancy study. The source material was peripheral blood, sampled in the second trimester of pregnancy. The chain employs TRBV7-6 and TRBJ2-7; 7 bases are shared with TRBD1. The CDR3: CASSRTGQSLGQYF. In nucleotides, the CDR3 is TGTGCCAGCAGCCGTACGGGACAGTCTCTTGGGCAGTACTTC.